Included here is one T cell receptor beta chain sequence, with context. Only in-frame clones appear in the TCRdb table, and some are missing; sequencing was by immunoSEQ multiplex PCR. The repertoire has 95,000 to 120,000 clones, around 90% of them found once; the top ten carry approximately 0.63%. The data stem from a study of OX40 agonist ivuxolimab in advanced cancers. In germline, CDR1 is SGHRS, CDR2 YFSETQ. The CDR3 has 14 residues. V was shortened by 1 base and J by 1 base, with 7 bases between the two germline ends. This receptor was taken from an adult with an advanced solid tumor such as melanoma, head and neck, liver or kidney cancer. The chain carries TRBV5-1 and TRBJ2-3; D gene unclear. The material sequenced was CD4+ or CD8+ T cells sorted from blood, taken in a trial of the OX40 agonist ivuxolimab. CDR3 sequence: CASSLRVGTDTQYF. In nucleotides, the CDR3 is TGCGCCAGCAGCTTGAGGGTAGGCACAGATACGCAGTATTTT.